This T cell receptor (beta chain) was recovered during a study of cytomegalovirus exposure and HLA in healthy donors. Whole-study results and caveats: Immune exposure information comprised only CMV serostatus. TCR beta chains numbering 164 were designated cytomegalovirus-associated.

Primers for the PCR totalled 60 Vbeta and 13 Jbeta. Sequenced by immunoSEQ multiplex PCR; TCRdb stores in-frame clones only, minus some. This sample carries about 160,000 clones, roughly 78% of them seen once, and the ten largest clones take roughly 7.1%. J was trimmed by 2 bases and V by 0 bases; bases with no gene match: 1. This CDR3 spans 14 amino acids. CDR1 is SGDLS and CDR2 is YYNGEE in the germline V gene. On this clone itself: Its matching antigen is unknown. The same CDR3 arises from other DNA sequences in this sample as well.

The material sequenced was PBMCs. The TCR sequence derives from a man aged 35 to 55 in good health and CMV-seropositive. This sequence joins TRBV9 and TRBJ1-2; 7 bases fit TRBD1. CDR3 region: CASSVGQGNYGYTF. DNA for the CDR3: TGTGCCAGCAGCGTAGGACAGGGAAACTATGGCTACACCTTC.